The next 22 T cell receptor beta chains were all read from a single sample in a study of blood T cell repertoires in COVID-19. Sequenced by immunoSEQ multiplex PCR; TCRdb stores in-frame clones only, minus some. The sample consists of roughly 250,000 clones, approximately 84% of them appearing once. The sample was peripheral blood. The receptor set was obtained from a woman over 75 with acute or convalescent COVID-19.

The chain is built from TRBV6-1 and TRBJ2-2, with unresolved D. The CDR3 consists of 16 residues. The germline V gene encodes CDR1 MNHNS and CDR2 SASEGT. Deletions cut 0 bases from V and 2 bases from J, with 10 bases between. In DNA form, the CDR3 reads TGTGCCAGCAGTGAAGCGCAATGGCAAAACACCGGGGAGCTGTTTTTT. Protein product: CASSEAQWQNTGELFF.

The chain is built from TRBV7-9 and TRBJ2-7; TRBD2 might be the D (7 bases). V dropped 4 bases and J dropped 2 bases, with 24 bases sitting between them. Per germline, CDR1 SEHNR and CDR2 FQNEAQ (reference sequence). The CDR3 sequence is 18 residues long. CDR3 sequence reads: CASSYESGGGGSPYEQYF. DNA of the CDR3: TGTGCCAGCAGCTATGAATCGGGTGGCGGGGGCTCCCCCTACGAGCAGTACTTC.

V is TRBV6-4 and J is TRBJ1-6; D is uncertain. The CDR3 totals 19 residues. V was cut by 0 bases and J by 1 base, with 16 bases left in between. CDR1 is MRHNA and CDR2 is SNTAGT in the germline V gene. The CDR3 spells CASSDSPVGSGSYNSPLHF. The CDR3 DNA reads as TGTGCCAGCAGTGACTCCCCGGTGGGGTCGGGGTCCTATAATTCACCCCTCCACTTT.

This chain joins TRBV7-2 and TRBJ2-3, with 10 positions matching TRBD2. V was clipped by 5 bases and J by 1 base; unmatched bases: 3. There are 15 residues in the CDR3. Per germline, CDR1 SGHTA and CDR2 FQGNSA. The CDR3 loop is CASSPTSGGTDTQYF. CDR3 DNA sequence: TGTGCCAGCAGCCCAACTAGCGGGGGCACAGATACGCAGTATTTT.

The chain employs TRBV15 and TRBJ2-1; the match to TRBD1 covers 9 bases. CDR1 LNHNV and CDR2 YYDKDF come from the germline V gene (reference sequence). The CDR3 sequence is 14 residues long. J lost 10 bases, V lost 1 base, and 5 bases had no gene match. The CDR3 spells CATSRGDRDREQFF. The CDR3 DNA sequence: TGTGCCACCAGCAGAGGGGACAGGGACCGAGAGCAGTTCTTC.

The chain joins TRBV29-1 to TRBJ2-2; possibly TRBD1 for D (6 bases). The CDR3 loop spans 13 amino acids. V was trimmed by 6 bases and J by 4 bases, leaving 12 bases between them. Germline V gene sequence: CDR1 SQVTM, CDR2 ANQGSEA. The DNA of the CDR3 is TGCAGCGTCAACAGGGTAGGCACCGGGGAGCTGTTTTTT. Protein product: CSVNRVGTGELFF.

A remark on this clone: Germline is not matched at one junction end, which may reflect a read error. The CDR3 DNA sequence: TGTGCCAGCAGCTGGCGGGGCTCCCACGAGCAGTACTTC. As protein: CASSWRGSHEQYF. The V and J genes are TRBV5-4 and TRBJ2-7; TRBD2 might be the D (6 bases). This CDR3 is built from 13 residues. CDR1 and CDR2 from the germline V gene are SGHNT and YYREEE (reference sequence).

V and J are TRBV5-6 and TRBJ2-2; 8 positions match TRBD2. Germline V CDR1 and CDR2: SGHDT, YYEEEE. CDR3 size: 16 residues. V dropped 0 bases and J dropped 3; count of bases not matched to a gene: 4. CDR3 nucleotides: TGTGCCAGCAGCTTGGAGAGGACTAGCTACACCGGGGAGCTGTTTTTT. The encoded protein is CASSLERTSYTGELFF. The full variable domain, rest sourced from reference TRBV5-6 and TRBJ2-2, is DAGVTQSPTHLIKTRGQQVTLRCSPKSGHDTVSWYQQALGQGPQFIFQYYEEEERQRGNFPDRFSGHQFPNYSSELNVNALLLGDSALYLCASSLERTSYTGELFFGEGSRLTVL.

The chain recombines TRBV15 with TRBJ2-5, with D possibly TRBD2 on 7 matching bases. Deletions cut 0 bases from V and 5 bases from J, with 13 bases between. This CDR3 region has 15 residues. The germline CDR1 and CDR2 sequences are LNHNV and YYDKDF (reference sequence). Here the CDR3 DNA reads TGTGCCACCAGCAGAGATCGGGGGGCGGGGGAGACCCAGTACTTC. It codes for CATSRDRGAGETQYF. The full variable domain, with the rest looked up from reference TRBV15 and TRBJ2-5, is DAMVIQNPRYQVTQFGKPVTLSCSQTLNHNVMYWYQQKSSQAPKLLFHYYDKDFNNEADTPDNFQSRRPNTSFCFLDIRSPGLGDTAMYLCATSRDRGAGETQYFGPGTRLLVL.

CDR3 nucleotides: TGTGCCAGCAGCTTGAGCGGAACGACAGATACGCAGTATTTT. Protein: CASSLSGTTDTQYF. The rearrangement joins TRBV5-6 to TRBJ2-3, with D possibly matching TRBD2 (5 bases). Deletions cut 1 base from V and 3 bases from J, with 9 bases between. Germline-derived CDR1 and CDR2 are SGHDT and YYEEEE. CDR3 length equals 14 residues. Full variable domain (remainder filled in from reference TRBV5-6 and TRBJ2-3): DAGVTQSPTHLIKTRGQQVTLRCSPKSGHDTVSWYQQALGQGPQFIFQYYEEEERQRGNFPDRFSGHQFPNYSSELNVNALLLGDSALYLCASSLSGTTDTQYFGPGTRLTVL.

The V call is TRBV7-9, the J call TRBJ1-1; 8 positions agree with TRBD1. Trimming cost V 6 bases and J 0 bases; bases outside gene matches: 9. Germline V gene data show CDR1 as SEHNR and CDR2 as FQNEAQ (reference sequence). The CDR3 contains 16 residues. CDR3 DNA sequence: TGTGCCAGCAGACAACAGGGGGGTGGCATGAACACTGAAGCTTTCTTT. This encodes CASRQQGGGMNTEAFF.

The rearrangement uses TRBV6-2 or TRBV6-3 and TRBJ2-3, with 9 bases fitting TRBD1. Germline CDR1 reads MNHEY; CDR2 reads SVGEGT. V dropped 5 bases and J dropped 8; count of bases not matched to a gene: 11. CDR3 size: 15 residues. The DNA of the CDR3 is TGTGCCAGCAGTCCCGGGACAGGGTATAGGTTTACGCAGTATTTT. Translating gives CASSPGTGYRFTQYF.

CDR3 DNA: TGCGCCAGCAGCCAATTCCTAGCGGGGGGGACTGGGGAGCTGTTTTTT. The encoded protein is CASSQFLAGGTGELFF. The chain combines TRBV4-3 with TRBJ2-2; 12 nucleotides agree with TRBD2. CDR3 size: 16 residues. Germline CDR1 LGHNA, CDR2 YSLEER. The J segment lost 8 bases and the V segment lost 2 bases, leaving 6 bases of the junction unmatched.

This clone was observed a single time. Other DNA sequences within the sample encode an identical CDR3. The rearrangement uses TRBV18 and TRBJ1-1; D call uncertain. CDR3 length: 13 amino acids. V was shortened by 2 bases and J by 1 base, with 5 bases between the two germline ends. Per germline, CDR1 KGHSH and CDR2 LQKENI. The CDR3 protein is CASSPTANTEAFF. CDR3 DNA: TGTGCCAGCTCACCAACAGCGAACACTGAAGCTTTCTTT. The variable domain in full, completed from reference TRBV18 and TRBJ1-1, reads NAGVMQNPRHLVRRRGQEARLRCSPMKGHSHVYWYRQLPEEGLKFMVYLQKENIIDESGMPKERFSAEFPKEGPSILRIQQVVRGDSAAYFCASSPTANTEAFFGQGTRLTVV.

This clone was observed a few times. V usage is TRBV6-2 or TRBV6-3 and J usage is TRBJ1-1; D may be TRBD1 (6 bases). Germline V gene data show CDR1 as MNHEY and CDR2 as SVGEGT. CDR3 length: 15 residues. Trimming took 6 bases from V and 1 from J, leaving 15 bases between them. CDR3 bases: TGTGCCAGCAGCTCCGGGGGGGCTCAGAACACTGAAGCTTTCTTT. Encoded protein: CASSSGGAQNTEAFF.

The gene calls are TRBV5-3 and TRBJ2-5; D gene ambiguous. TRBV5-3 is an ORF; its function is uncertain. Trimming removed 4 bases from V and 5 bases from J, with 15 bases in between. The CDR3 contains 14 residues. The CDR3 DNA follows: TGTGCCAGAAGCCTGACCGGGTATGGGGAGACCCAGTACTTC. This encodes CARSLTGYGETQYF.

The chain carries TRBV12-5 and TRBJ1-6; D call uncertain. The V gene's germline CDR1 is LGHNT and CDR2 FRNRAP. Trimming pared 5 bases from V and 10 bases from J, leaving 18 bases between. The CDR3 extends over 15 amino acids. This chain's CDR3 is CASGGGIGIHSPLHF. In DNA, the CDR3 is TGTGCTAGTGGTGGAGGGATAGGCATTCACTCACCCCTCCACTTT.

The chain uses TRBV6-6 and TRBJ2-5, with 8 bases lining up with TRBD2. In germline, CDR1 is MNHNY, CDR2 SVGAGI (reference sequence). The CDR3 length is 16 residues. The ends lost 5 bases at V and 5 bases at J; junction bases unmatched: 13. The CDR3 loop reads CASSRIGAGGGETQYF. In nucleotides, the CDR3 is TGTGCCAGCAGTCGGATCGGTGCGGGGGGCGGGGAGACCCAGTACTTC.

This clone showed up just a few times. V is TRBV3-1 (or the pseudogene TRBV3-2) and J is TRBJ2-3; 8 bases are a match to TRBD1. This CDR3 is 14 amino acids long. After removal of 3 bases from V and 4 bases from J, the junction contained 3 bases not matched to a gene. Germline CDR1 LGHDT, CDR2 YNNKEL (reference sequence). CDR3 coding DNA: TGTGCCAGCAGCCATGAGGACAGGGCAGATACGCAGTATTTT. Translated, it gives CASSHEDRADTQYF.

In DNA, the CDR3 is TGTGCCAGCAGCTACAGCCCCCTGGCCGAGCAGTACTTC. Its translation: CASSYSPLAEQYF. The gene calls are TRBV7-9 and TRBJ2-7; D remains ambiguous. The CDR3 has 13 residues. V gave up 4 bases and J gave up 6 bases, with 13 bases separating them. The germline V gene has CDR1 SEHNR and CDR2 FQNEAQ (reference sequence).

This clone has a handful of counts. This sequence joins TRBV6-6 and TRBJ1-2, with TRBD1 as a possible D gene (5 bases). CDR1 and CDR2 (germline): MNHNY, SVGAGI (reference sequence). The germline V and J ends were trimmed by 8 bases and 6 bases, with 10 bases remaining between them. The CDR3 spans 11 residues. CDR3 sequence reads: CASAAGHGYTF. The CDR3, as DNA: TGTGCCAGCGCGGCGGGGCATGGCTACACCTTC.

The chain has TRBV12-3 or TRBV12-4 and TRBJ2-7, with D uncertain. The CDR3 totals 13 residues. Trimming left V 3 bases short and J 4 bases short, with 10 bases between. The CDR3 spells CASSFGQDYEQYF. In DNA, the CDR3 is TGTGCCAGCAGTTTTGGGCAGGATTACGAGCAGTACTTC.